The 26 T cell receptor beta chains given below trace back to one sample, sequenced in a study of cytomegalovirus exposure and HLA in healthy donors. 60 Vbeta and 13 Jbeta primers were used in PCR. Repertoires were generated with immunoSEQ multiplex PCR, while TCRdb's copy carries only in-frame clones and drops some. This table holds about 150,000 clones, approximately 80% found once. The sequencing sample was made of PBMCs. The receptors stem from a man younger than 45 in good health and CMV-seropositive.

The gene calls are TRBV10-3 and TRBJ1-5; 7 positions match TRBD1. CDR3 length equals 15 residues. V dropped 4 bases and J dropped 1; count of bases not matched to a gene: 4. From germline, CDR1 is ENHRY and CDR2 SYGVKD. This CDR3 is CAISGQGTSNQPQHF. DNA of the CDR3: TGTGCCATCAGTGGACAGGGTACGAGCAATCAGCCCCAGCATTTT.

In the case of this clone: In the same sample, other DNA sequences code for this CDR3. The gene calls are TRBV9 and TRBJ2-5; perhaps TRBD2 as D (5 bases). The length of the CDR3 is 13 residues. Germline loops: CDR1 SGDLS, CDR2 YYNGEE. Deletions cut 0 bases from V and 5 bases from J, with 8 bases between. DNA of the CDR3: TGTGCCAGCAGCGTAGGGCTAGCTGAGACCCAGTACTTC. This translates into CASSVGLAETQYF.

The chain employs TRBV6-5 and TRBJ1-1, with D unresolved. Trimming stripped 1 base from V and 8 bases from J, with 11 bases between. From germline, CDR1 is MNHEY and CDR2 SVGAGI. CDR3 length: 13 residues. This chain's CDR3 is CASSYWGGGEAFF. The CDR3 DNA reads TGTGCCAGCAGTTACTGGGGTGGAGGGGAAGCTTTCTTT.

V is TRBV23-1 and J is TRBJ1-4; D possibly corresponds to TRBD1 (6 bases). TRBV23-1 is flagged as an ORF with uncertain function. The CDR3 extends over 15 amino acids. V dropped 6 bases and J dropped 0 bases, with 11 bases sitting between them. CDR3 in DNA: TGCGCCAGCAGGCAGGGGAATGCAACTAATGAAAAACTGTTTTTT. Encoded protein: CASRQGNATNEKLFF.

The J gene is TRBJ1-3, the V gene TRBV2; 7 nucleotides align to TRBD1. The germline V gene has CDR1 SNHLY and CDR2 FYNNEI. The CDR3 is 18 amino acids. Unmatched junction bases numbered 10, after V lost 2 bases and J lost 0 bases. DNA for the CDR3: TGTGCCAGCAGTGAACCGGAAGGGGGCCTAGTCTCTGGAAACACCATATATTTT. Its translation: CASSEPEGGLVSGNTIYF.

This clone was detected only a few times. This chain joins TRBV6-4 and TRBJ2-1; 7 positions agree with TRBD2. With V trimmed by 3 bases and J by 9 bases, 5 bases remained unmatched. From germline, CDR1 is MRHNA and CDR2 SNTAGT. The CDR3 has 13 residues. The CDR3 protein is CASSEGGEGEQFF. CDR3 coding DNA: TGTGCCAGCAGTGAGGGAGGGGAGGGTGAGCAGTTCTTC.

The chain links TRBV30 to TRBJ2-1, with D maybe TRBD2 (5 bases). V was shortened by 8 bases and J by 1 base, with 12 bases between the two germline ends. The CDR3 covers 13 residues. Germline V gene lookup returns CDR1 GTSNPN and CDR2 SVGIG (reference sequence). The CDR3 sequence is CARQSGSYNEQFF. As DNA, the CDR3 is TGTGCCCGCCAATCGGGGTCCTACAATGAGCAGTTCTTC.

V is TRBV11-2 and J is TRBJ2-7; 10 nucleotides agree with TRBD1. This CDR3 region has 16 residues. The germline V gene encodes CDR1 SGHAT and CDR2 FQNNGV. The V and J ends lost 2 bases and 5 bases, in that order; junction bases with no gene match: 9. The DNA of the CDR3 is TGTGCCAGCAGCTTATGGGCCGGGACAGGGGATGACGAGCAGTACTTC. It yields the protein CASSLWAGTGDDEQYF.

J is TRBJ2-7 and V is TRBV28; 8 bases match TRBD1. The CDR3 loop spans 17 amino acids. V shed 3 bases and J 0 bases; nucleotides not matched to a gene: 10. Germline CDR1 is MDHEN and CDR2 is SYDVKM. CDR3 region: CASSFNIAGQASYEQYF. The CDR3 DNA is TGTGCCAGCAGTTTCAATATCGCGGGACAGGCCTCCTACGAGCAGTACTTC.

The chain employs TRBV6-5 and TRBJ1-2, with a possible D match to TRBD1 (6 bases). Deletions cut 6 bases from V and 6 bases from J, with 17 bases between. Per germline, CDR1 MNHEY and CDR2 SVGAGI. CDR3 length equals 14 residues. The CDR3 spells CASSLNRVSDGYTF. CDR3 in DNA: TGTGCCAGCAGCCTTAACAGGGTATCGGATGGCTACACCTTC.

This rearrangement joins TRBV19 to TRBJ1-6, with D possibly being TRBD1 (6 bases). The CDR3 runs to 14 residues. Deletions cut 5 bases from V and 7 bases from J, with 12 bases between. Germline-derived CDR1 and CDR2 are LNHDA and SQIVND (reference sequence). CDR3: CASSPSRGNSPLHF. CDR3 sequence (DNA): TGTGCCAGTAGTCCGAGCAGGGGAAATTCACCCCTCCACTTT. Full variable domain (missing parts from reference TRBV19 and TRBJ1-6): DGGITQSPKYLFRKEGQNVTLSCEQNLNHDAMYWYRQDPGQGLRLIYYSQIVNDFQKGDIAEGYSVSREKKESFPLTVTSAQKNPTAFYLCASSPSRGNSPLHFGNGTRLTVT.

The rearrangement joins TRBV5-1 to TRBJ1-1; TRBD1 is a possible D gene (5 bases). The CDR3 runs 15 residues. Trimming stripped 1 base from V and 4 bases from J, with 14 bases between. CDR1 SGHRS and CDR2 YFSETQ come from the germline V gene. As DNA, the CDR3 is TGCGCCAGCAGCTTGAGCAGGGAACTGGGCACTGAAGCTTTCTTT. It is translated as CASSLSRELGTEAFF. Full variable domain (rest looked up from reference TRBV5-1 and TRBJ1-1): KAGVTQTPRYLIKTRGQQVTLSCSPISGHRSVSWYQQTPGQGLQFLFEYFSETQRNKGNFPGRFSGRQFSNSRSEMNVSTLELGDSALYLCASSLSRELGTEAFFGQGTRLTVV.

In the case of this clone: Distinct nucleotide sequences in the sample also encode this CDR3. The chain links TRBV7-9 to TRBJ1-6; unclear D gene. CDR3 size: 14 residues. V shed 6 bases and J shed 0 bases, with 6 bases lying between them. Germline CDR1 reads SEHNR; CDR2 reads FQNEAQ (reference sequence). CDR3 residues: CASSKLSYNSPLHF. The CDR3 coding sequence is TGTGCCAGCAGTAAGCTCTCCTATAATTCACCCCTCCACTTT.

This chain links TRBV6-5 with TRBJ1-2; TRBD1 matches 7 bases. There are 13 residues in the CDR3. Per the germline V gene, CDR1 is MNHEY and CDR2 is SVGAGI. V dropped 5 bases and J dropped 4; count of bases not matched to a gene: 4. CDR3 sequence reads: CASSIRQGYGYTF. The CDR3 bases are TGTGCCAGCAGTATAAGACAGGGCTATGGCTACACCTTC.

The rearrangement links TRBV15 to TRBJ1-6, with TRBD1 matching over 8 bases. This CDR3 region has 17 residues. Germline CDR1 reads LNHNV; CDR2 reads YYDKDF (reference sequence). J lost 0 bases, V lost 2 bases, and 3 bases had no gene match. The CDR3 nucleotides are TGTGCCACCAGCAGAAGACAGGGGAGCTCCTATAATTCACCCCTCCACTTT. It encodes CATSRRQGSSYNSPLHF.

V is TRBV6-6 and J is TRBJ1-5; D possibly corresponds to TRBD1 (6 bases). The CDR3 sequence is 16 residues long. Germline lookup yields CDR1 MNHNY and CDR2 SVGAGI (reference sequence). V gave up 4 bases and J gave up 0 bases, with 13 bases separating them. The CDR3 nucleotides read TGTGCCAGCAGTTTTCCCGAGGGGGTTAGCAATCAGCCCCAGCATTTT. Translation: CASSFPEGVSNQPQHF.

The chain joins TRBV6-5 to TRBJ2-7; 7 bases are a match to TRBD1. CDR1 is MNHEY, CDR2 SVGAGI, per germline. V trimming: 5 bases; J trimming: 4 bases; junction bases outside the gene matches: 2. This CDR3 has 12 amino acids. The CDR3 is CASSPGGYEQYF. DNA for the CDR3: TGTGCCAGCAGTCCAGGGGGATACGAGCAGTACTTC.

The rearrangement joins TRBV6-5 to TRBJ2-1; TRBD2 aligns across 9 bases. The V gene end was trimmed by 5 bases and the J gene end by 12 bases; junction bases not matched to a gene: 8. Per the germline V gene, CDR1 is MNHEY and CDR2 is SVGAGI. The length of the CDR3 is 13 residues. CDR3 sequence reads: CASSNSGRIGQFF. CDR3 in DNA: TGTGCCAGCAGTAATAGCGGGAGAATTGGGCAGTTCTTC.

The gene calls are TRBV18 and TRBJ1-5, with D possibly TRBD1 on 5 matching bases. Germline V CDR1 and CDR2: KGHSH, LQKENI. The length of the CDR3 is 14 residues. V was clipped by 2 bases and J by 9 bases, with 14 bases between them. The CDR3 nucleotides read TGTGCCAGCTCACCATGGGAAGGGGTATTGCCCCAGCATTTT. Protein product: CASSPWEGVLPQHF.

The chain joins TRBV4-1 to TRBJ2-7; TRBD1 agrees at 10 bases. V lost 4 bases, J lost 2 bases, and 5 bases stayed unmatched. Germline loops: CDR1 MGHRA, CDR2 YSYEKL. There are 15 residues in the CDR3. The CDR3 is CASSPGQGKTYEQYF. CDR3 DNA sequence: TGCGCCAGCAGCCCGGGACAGGGGAAAACCTACGAGCAGTACTTC.

The rearrangement links TRBV19 to TRBJ2-7; TRBD2 matches 9 bases. The CDR3 length is 15 residues. The germline CDR1 and CDR2 sequences are LNHDA and SQIVND (reference sequence). V lost 6 bases, J lost 1 base, and 7 bases stayed unmatched. The CDR3 region has the DNA TGTGCCAGTAGCCCGACTAGCGGCAGGTCCTACGAGCAGTACTTC. This translates into CASSPTSGRSYEQYF.

This clone was found once. This chain uses TRBV6-5 with TRBJ2-2; 10 bases fit TRBD2. The germline CDR1 and CDR2 sequences are MNHEY and SVGAGI. This CDR3 contains 14 residues. V lost 6 bases and J lost 8; bases outside the gene matches: 6. CDR3 loop: CASRKKREGGELFF. CDR3 sequence (DNA): TGTGCCAGCAGGAAAAAGCGGGAGGGAGGGGAGCTGTTTTTT.

This sequence joins TRBV28 and TRBJ2-7; 7 positions agree with TRBD2. Germline CDR1 and CDR2: MDHEN and SYDVKM. The J segment lost 6 bases and the V segment lost 3 bases, leaving 14 bases of the junction unmatched. The CDR3 has 16 residues. CDR3 in DNA: TGTGCCAGCAGTTTCAGCGGGAAATCCACCTACTCCGAGCAGTACTTC. Protein: CASSFSGKSTYSEQYF.

The chain employs TRBV29-1 and TRBJ2-1, with TRBD2 as a possible D gene (5 bases). Trimming cost V 0 bases and J 5 bases, with 14 bases left between them. The CDR3 is 15 residues long. Germline V lookup: CDR1 SQVTM, CDR2 ANQGSEA. CDR3 nucleotides: TGCAGCGTTGAAGATCTTGGCGGGCTAAACAATGAGCAGTTCTTC. Amino acid sequence: CSVEDLGGLNNEQFF.

V is TRBV11-3 and J is TRBJ2-3; D might be TRBD1 (5 bases). The V gene's germline CDR1 is SGHNT and CDR2 YENEEA. V was trimmed by 2 bases and J by 3 bases, leaving 9 bases between them. CDR3 size: 14 residues. CDR3: CASSLTSGTDTQYF. In nucleotides, the CDR3 is TGTGCCAGCAGCTTAACCTCAGGGACAGATACGCAGTATTTT.

The chain recombines TRBV5-1 with TRBJ2-5; D unclear. Germline values: CDR1 SGHRS, CDR2 YFSETQ. V was trimmed by 1 base and J by 2 bases, leaving 9 bases between them. The CDR3 runs 14 residues. CDR3 region: CASSLKPRQETQYF. For the CDR3, the DNA is TGCGCCAGCAGCTTGAAACCCAGACAAGAGACCCAGTACTTC.